The rows below give T cell receptor beta chains drawn from one sample of a study of blood T cell repertoires in COVID-19. Assay used: immunoSEQ multiplex PCR; TCRdb lists only in-frame clones, some missing. Among a few hundred thousand clones listed, around 91% were seen once. Sample: peripheral blood. These receptors were collected from a woman aged 55-75 years with COVID-19, enrolled during active disease. Each CDR3 is given with its conserved first and last residue. The D gene is left open where the match is weak. A clone size is listed for some rows: how often the clone was seen (once, few, many), or a class if it is expanded.

D: .
V: TRBV7-6
size: .
J: TRBJ2-7
DNA: TGTGCCAGCAGCCTAGACAGTGGGTACGAGCAGTACTTC
CDR3: CASSLDSGYEQYF

D: .
V: TRBV19
size: .
J: TRBJ2-2
DNA: TGTGCCAGTAGCCCGACAGCGAACACCGGGGAGCTGTTTTTT
CDR3: CASSPTANTGELFF

D: .
V: TRBV19
size: .
J: TRBJ2-7
DNA: TGTGCCAGTAGCGGCAATAACAGGTTTTACTCCTACGAGCAGTACTTC
CDR3: CASSGNNRFYSYEQYF

D: .
V: TRBV19
size: .
J: TRBJ2-2
DNA: TGTGCCAGTAGTATTAGCACCGGGGAGCTGTTTTTT
CDR3: CASSISTGELFF

D: .
V: TRBV19
size: .
J: TRBJ2-4
DNA: TGTGCCAGTAGCAACCGGGACATCAGAAACATTCAGTACTTC
CDR3: CASSNRDIRNIQYF

D: .
V: TRBV13
size: .
J: TRBJ2-1
DNA: TGTGCCAGCAGCTTAGGCTTCGGCAGGGGTAGTGTAAATGAGCAGTTCTTC
CDR3: CASSLGFGRGSVNEQFF

D: .
V: TRBV7-6
size: .
J: TRBJ1-3
DNA: TGTGCCAGCAGCGAAGGCCCATACCGCGGCAGAGGAGGAAACACCATATATTTT
CDR3: CASSEGPYRGRGGNTIYF

D: .
V: TRBV6-5
size: once
J: TRBJ1-3
DNA: TGTGCCAGCCGTTCCTCAGCCACTGGAAACACCATATATTTT
CDR3: CASRSSATGNTIYF

D: .
V: TRBV29-1
size: .
J: TRBJ2-5
DNA: TGCAGCGTCCGACCCCAGGGTGTAGGAGAGACCCAGTACTTC
CDR3: CSVRPQGVGETQYF

D: TRBD1
V: TRBV28
size: .
J: TRBJ2-2
DNA: TGTGCCAGCAGTTGGACAGGGAACACCGGGGAGCTGTTTTTT
CDR3: CASSWTGNTGELFF

D: .
V: TRBV12-3/TRBV12-4
size: .
J: TRBJ2-3
DNA: TGTGCCATCGGGGGTGGCGCGCAGTATTTT
CDR3: CAIGGGAQYF

D: .
V: TRBV9
size: .
J: TRBJ2-1
DNA: TGTGCCAGCAGCGTAGGCCCCCTAGCAAGCTCCTACAATGAGCAGTTCTTC
CDR3: CASSVGPLASSYNEQFF

D: .
V: TRBV2
size: .
J: TRBJ1-6
DNA: TGTGCCAGCAGTGAACGGCAGGGGAATTCACCCCTCCACTTT
CDR3: CASSERQGNSPLHF

D: .
V: TRBV7-2
size: .
J: TRBJ1-5
DNA: TGTGCCAGCAGCTTATGGGGCAGCCAGCCCCAGCATTTT
CDR3: CASSLWGSQPQHF

D: TRBD2
V: TRBV19
size: .
J: TRBJ2-7
DNA: TGTGCCAGTAGCGGGACTAGCGTCAACGAGCAGTACTTC
CDR3: CASSGTSVNEQYF

D: .
V: TRBV5-4
size: .
J: TRBJ2-1
DNA: TGTGCCAGCAGCCTAGGACAGACGGGTAATGAGCAGTTCTTC
CDR3: CASSLGQTGNEQFF

D: .
V: TRBV5-1
size: .
J: TRBJ2-2
DNA: TGCGCCAGCAGCTTGGAACAGGGGAACACCGGGGAGCTGTTTTTT
CDR3: CASSLEQGNTGELFF

D: .
V: TRBV19
size: .
J: TRBJ2-5
DNA: TGTGCCAGTAGTCGGGATCACGCAGTACAAGAGACCCAGTACTTC
CDR3: CASSRDHAVQETQYF

D: .
V: TRBV11-2
size: .
J: TRBJ1-5
DNA: TGTGCCAGCAGCCCTGGGGGGGGAGGCAATCAGCCCCAGCATTTT
CDR3: CASSPGGGGNQPQHF

D: .
V: TRBV7-3
size: .
J: TRBJ1-1
DNA: TGTGCCAGCAGCTTGATACATAGCCCGAGGGCCACTGAAGCTTTCTTT
CDR3: CASSLIHSPRATEAFF

D: .
V: TRBV12-3/TRBV12-4
size: .
J: TRBJ1-1
DNA: TGTGCCAGCAAGGAGGGGAACACTGAAGCTTTCTTT
CDR3: CASKEGNTEAFF

D: .
V: TRBV4-1
size: once
J: TRBJ1-5
DNA: TGCGCCAGCAGCCCCTCGCCAGGAAATAGCAATCAGCCCCAGCATTTT
CDR3: CASSPSPGNSNQPQHF

D: .
V: TRBV6-2/TRBV6-3
size: .
J: TRBJ1-5
DNA: TGTGCCAGCAGCACCGGCGGGGGCCACAATCAGCCCCAGCATTTT
CDR3: CASSTGGGHNQPQHF